This T cell receptor (beta chain) stems from a study of blood T cells in healthy people across ages. Whole-study findings and limits: What prevented conclusive comparison of naive and antigen-experienced cells was that PBMCs were unsorted. Percentage of naive T cells showed a strong correlation with TCR beta diversity.

CDR1 and CDR2 from the germline V gene are LNHNV and YYDKDF (reference sequence). This CDR3 has 12 amino acids. The ends were cut back, 4 bases at V and 12 bases at J, with 14 bases in the middle. This clonotype has only a few counts. Its antigen is undetermined. Every donor provided 8.5 to 10 milliliters of peripheral blood. For the second PCR, which ran for about 6 to 11 cycles, a sample-barcoded 5' primer and a J-beta primer mix were used. TCRdb itself ran the 5' RACE reads through MiXCR, one entry per CDR3 protein. Of about 780,000 distinct CDR3 sequences in the sample, 35% to 60% were seen once. The receptor was derived from a man at least 80 years old in good health. V and J are TRBV15 and TRBJ2-3; tentative D call: TRBD2 (5 bases). The sample taken for sequencing was blood. DNA for the CDR3: TGTGCCACCAGCATTGGTCGGTCTAGCCAGTATTTT. This encodes CATSIGRSSQYF.